Each of the 29 T cell receptor beta chains below was sequenced from the same sample in a study of blood T cell repertoires in COVID-19. The repertoire was sequenced with immunoSEQ multiplex PCR; TCRdb's copy has only in-frame clones and lacks some. The data show roughly 32,000 clones, roughly 84% seen once. The sequenced sample was peripheral blood. The receptors were gathered from a man aged 60 to 75 with active COVID-19.

Only one count was recorded for this clone. The J gene is TRBJ1-1, the V gene TRBV21-1; the table's D call, TRBD1, has no DNA check behind it. TRBV21-1 constitutes a pseudogene. This CDR3 has 14 amino acids. The CDR3 region is CASSKALEGTEAFF. DNA for the CDR3: TGTGCCAGCAGCAAAGCGCTTGAGGGGACAGAAGCTTTCTTT.

The chain uses TRBV3-1 (or the pseudogene TRBV3-2) and TRBJ1-5, with D maybe TRBD1 (5 bases). The germline CDR1 and CDR2 sequences are LGHDT and YNNKEL (reference sequence). CDR3 length: 14 amino acids. V shed 0 bases and J shed 5 bases, with 8 bases lying between them. CDR3 residues: CASSQEEQDQPQHF. CDR3 DNA: TGTGCCAGCAGCCAAGAGGAACAGGATCAGCCCCAGCATTTT.

The chain uses TRBV5-1 and TRBJ2-5; 10 bases are shared with TRBD1. The V and J ends lost 3 bases and 5 bases, in that order; junction bases with no gene match: 13. The CDR3 runs 17 residues. Germline V gives CDR1 SGHRS, CDR2 YFSETQ. The CDR3 sequence: CASSSTMTGGIWETQYF. The CDR3 bases are TGCGCCAGCAGCTCGACTATGACAGGGGGCATATGGGAGACCCAGTACTTC.

This chain uses TRBV9 with TRBJ2-7; TRBD1 matches at 9 bases. V lost 7 bases and J lost 2; bases outside the gene matches: 7. Germline V gene lookup returns CDR1 SGDLS and CDR2 YYNGEE. This CDR3 is built from 14 residues. Here the CDR3 DNA reads TGTGCCAGCTCCCCCCACAGGGGGCCCTACGAGCAGTACTTC. It encodes CASSPHRGPYEQYF.

J is TRBJ2-7 and V is TRBV9, with 7 bases matching TRBD2. V lost 0 bases, J lost 6 bases, and 3 bases stayed unmatched. This CDR3 has 13 residues. CDR1 and CDR2 (germline): SGDLS, YYNGEE. The CDR3 DNA reads as TGTGCCAGCAGCGTAGCGGGGGGTGGCGAGCAGTACTTC. Its protein product is CASSVAGGGEQYF.

The genes are TRBV18 and TRBJ2-2; no reliable D call. V was cut by 2 bases and J by 4 bases, with 5 bases left in between. The CDR3 sequence is 13 residues long. Germline V gene lookup returns CDR1 KGHSH and CDR2 LQKENI. The CDR3 nucleotides are TGTGCCAGCTCACCATCCCGCACCGGGGAGCTGTTTTTT. Encoded protein: CASSPSRTGELFF.

This clone was counted only a few times. CDR3: CASSGLANPYNEQFF. DNA of the CDR3: TGTGCCAGCAGTGGACTAGCGAACCCCTACAATGAGCAGTTCTTC. The V call is TRBV7-8, the J call TRBJ2-1; 9 nucleotides agree with TRBD2. V lost 6 bases and J lost 2; bases outside the gene matches: 5. The CDR3 is 15 residues long. Germline V gene lookup returns CDR1 SGHVS and CDR2 FQNEAQ.

The V gene is TRBV19, the J gene TRBJ1-1; 7 bases map to TRBD1. Germline V lookup: CDR1 LNHDA, CDR2 SQIVND (reference sequence). The V gene end was trimmed by 3 bases and the J gene end by 3 bases; junction bases not matched to a gene: 1. The CDR3 spans 13 residues. Here the CDR3 DNA reads TGTGCCAGTAGTATCCAGGGGGACACTGAAGCTTTCTTT. Residues: CASSIQGDTEAFF.

Concerning this clone itself: One end of the junction does not line up with germline, which may come from a read error. The J gene is TRBJ2-1, the V gene TRBV7-9; TRBD2 matches 12 bases. The germline V gene has CDR1 SEHNR and CDR2 FQNEAQ (reference sequence). CDR3 length equals 14 residues. In nucleotides, the CDR3 is TGTGCCAGCAGCCTAGCGGGGGGGTACAATGAGCAGTTCTTC. Its translation: CASSLAGGYNEQFF.

The gene calls are TRBV12-1 and TRBJ1-1; the table gives TRBD1 as D, unverified against the DNA. TRBV12-1 is termed a pseudogene. The CDR3 covers 14 residues. The CDR3 nucleotides read TGTGCCAGCAGCGCGCGACAGCCGAACACTGAAGCTTTCTTT. Translating it yields CASSARQPNTEAFF.

J is TRBJ2-3 and V is TRBV10-3; 7 bases align to TRBD1. V gave up 6 bases and J gave up 6 bases; unmatched junction bases: 15. This CDR3 has 16 residues. Germline CDR1 is ENHRY and CDR2 is SYGVKD. The CDR3: CAISLGTADSGDTQYF. DNA for the CDR3: TGTGCCATCAGCCTCGGGACAGCGGACTCAGGGGATACGCAGTATTTT.

This clone was recorded only once. The V and J genes are TRBV2 and TRBJ1-5, with TRBD1 matching 8 bases. Germline V gene lookup returns CDR1 SNHLY and CDR2 FYNNEI. The CDR3 is 15 amino acids. With V trimmed by 7 bases and J by 4 bases, 9 bases remained unmatched. This CDR3 is CASNRDRLKNQPQHF. The DNA of the CDR3 is TGTGCCAGCAATCGGGACAGGCTCAAAAATCAGCCCCAGCATTTT.

J is TRBJ1-4 and V is TRBV7-9, with 7 bases fitting TRBD1. Germline lookup yields CDR1 SEHNR and CDR2 FQNEAQ (reference sequence). The CDR3 length is 15 residues. The V gene end was trimmed by 5 bases and the J gene end by 8 bases; junction bases not matched to a gene: 11. CDR3 in amino acids: CASSKSTGRREKLFF. The CDR3, as DNA: TGTGCCAGCAGCAAATCGACAGGGCGCCGAGAAAAACTGTTTTTT.

This rearrangement joins TRBV15 to TRBJ2-3; D is unclear. CDR3 length equals 16 residues. Germline V gives CDR1 LNHNV, CDR2 YYDKDF (reference sequence). The V end was cut by 0 bases, the J end by 3 bases, with 13 bases between. In nucleotides, the CDR3 is TGTGCCACCAGCAGAGAACCAGCGACCCCAACAGATACGCAGTATTTT. It codes for CATSREPATPTDTQYF.

J is TRBJ2-3 and V is TRBV9; possible D gene TRBD1, 6 bases. This CDR3 is 15 amino acids long. V was cut by 3 bases and J by 4 bases, with 15 bases left in between. Germline CDR1 reads SGDLS; CDR2 reads YYNGEE. CDR3 DNA sequence: TGTGCCAGCAGCGGCCGAACAGGGATCGCAGATACGCAGTATTTT. Translating it yields CASSGRTGIADTQYF. The full variable domain, rest sourced from reference TRBV9 and TRBJ2-3, is DSGVTQTPKHLITATGQRVTLRCSPRSGDLSVYWYQQSLDQGLQFLIQYYNGEERAKGNILERFSAQQFPDLHSELNLSSLELGDSALYFCASSGRTGIADTQYFGPGTRLTVL.

V is TRBV30 and J is TRBJ2-5; TRBD2 agrees at 9 bases. The CDR3 totals 15 residues. Germline CDR1 and CDR2: GTSNPN and SVGIG (reference sequence). The V and J ends lost 1 base and 5 bases, in that order; junction bases with no gene match: 8. The CDR3 sequence: CAWSGLAGPKETQYF. Written as DNA, the CDR3 is TGTGCCTGGAGTGGGCTAGCGGGACCCAAGGAGACCCAGTACTTC.

The CDR3, as DNA: TGTGCCAGCAGTGGGAGCGGGTCCCTCACAGATACGCAGTATTTT. Residues: CASSGSGSLTDTQYF. The chain uses TRBV27 and TRBJ2-3; D perhaps matches TRBD2 (6 bases). Trimming left V 5 bases short and J 2 bases short, with 14 bases between. Germline CDR1 and CDR2: MNHEY and SMNVEV (reference sequence). The CDR3 loop spans 15 amino acids.

This rearrangement joins TRBV11-1 to TRBJ2-5; the D gene is possibly TRBD1 (5 bases). The CDR3 spans 13 residues. Trimming stripped 3 bases from V and 4 bases from J, with 9 bases between. Germline V gives CDR1 SGHAT, CDR2 FQDESV (reference sequence). Here the CDR3 reads CASSFRGPETQYF. CDR3 nucleotide sequence: TGTGCCAGCAGCTTTAGGGGTCCAGAGACCCAGTACTTC. Using reference TRBV11-1 and TRBJ2-5 for the parts outside the CDR3, the full variable domain is EAEVAQSPRYKITEKSQAVAFWCDPISGHATLYWYRQILGQGPELLVQFQDESVVDDSQLPKDRFSAERLKGVDSTLKIQPAELGDSAMYLCASSFRGPETQYFGPGTRLLVL.

This rearrangement joins TRBV20-1 to TRBJ2-3, with D uncertain. The CDR3 is 11 amino acids. Germline CDR1 reads DFQATT; CDR2 reads SNEGSKA (reference sequence). V lost 3 bases, J lost 5 bases, and 6 bases lay in between. In DNA, the CDR3 is TGCAGTGCTAGCCCAGGAGATACGCAGTATTTT. Amino acids: CSASPGDTQYF.

This chain connects TRBV24-1 to TRBJ2-3; TRBD1 matches at 7 bases. Unmatched junction bases numbered 5, after V lost 4 bases and J lost 8 bases. Germline-derived CDR1 and CDR2 are KGHDR and SFDVKD. The CDR3 runs 13 residues. CDR3 DNA: TGTGCCACCAGTGAGCACAGGGGTCCTACGCAGTATTTT. It encodes CATSEHRGPTQYF.

The J gene is TRBJ1-4, the V gene TRBV19; 7 bases match TRBD1. V lost 2 bases to trimming and J lost 0 bases; unmatched junction nucleotides: 3. This CDR3 has 16 amino acids. Germline lookup yields CDR1 LNHDA and CDR2 SQIVND (reference sequence). The CDR3 reads CASSITGDATNEKLFF. The CDR3 region has the DNA TGTGCCAGTAGTATAACAGGGGATGCAACTAATGAAAAACTGTTTTTT.

The chain links TRBV5-4 to TRBJ2-3, with a tentative D call TRBD1 (5 bases). Looked up from germline, CDR1 is SGHNT and CDR2 is YYREEE (reference sequence). The CDR3 totals 13 residues. The V end lost 0 bases, the J end lost 6 bases, and 8 bases lay between the germline ends. Here the CDR3 reads CASSLAGSDTQYF. As DNA, the CDR3 is TGTGCCAGCAGCTTGGCAGGGTCCGATACGCAGTATTTT.

The gene calls are TRBV29-1 and TRBJ2-5, with 8 bases lining up with TRBD1. V shed 7 bases and J 3 bases; nucleotides not matched to a gene: 13. This CDR3 is 15 amino acids long. Germline-derived CDR1 and CDR2 are SQVTM and ANQGSEA. CDR3 nucleotides: TGCAGCGCCAGGGACCCTAGGACAGGGAAAGAGACCCAGTACTTC. It specifies CSARDPRTGKETQYF.

CDR3 in amino acids: CATEQGLAGGRYNEQFF. CDR3 DNA: TGTGCCACCGAGCAGGGGCTAGCGGGAGGCCGGTACAATGAGCAGTTCTTC. This sequence joins TRBV15 and TRBJ2-1; 11 bases map to TRBD2. CDR1 LNHNV and CDR2 YYDKDF come from the germline V gene (reference sequence). V dropped 8 bases and J dropped 4; count of bases not matched to a gene: 13. There are 17 residues in the CDR3.

V is TRBV5-5 and J is TRBJ1-2; 12 bases are shared with TRBD1. Per the germline V gene, CDR1 is SGHKS and CDR2 is YYEKEE (reference sequence). The CDR3 has 15 amino acids. The V segment lost 4 bases and the J segment 5 bases; nucleotides outside the gene matches: 6. The CDR3 sequence is CASSTGTGGGYGYTF. Here the CDR3 DNA reads TGTGCCAGCAGCACCGGGACAGGGGGCGGGTATGGCTACACCTTC.

This chain uses TRBV6-1 with TRBJ2-2; TRBD2 agrees at 7 bases. Germline V gene sequence: CDR1 MNHNS, CDR2 SASEGT. V shed 1 base and J 5 bases; nucleotides not matched to a gene: 4. CDR3 length equals 15 residues. This CDR3 reads CASSEVRGYTGELFF. The CDR3 DNA sequence: TGTGCCAGCAGTGAAGTGCGGGGGTATACCGGGGAGCTGTTTTTT.

The chain uses TRBV7-9 and TRBJ1-2; maybe TRBD1 (6 bases). CDR3 size: 14 residues. The V and J ends lost 5 bases and 7 bases respectively, with 17 bases between them. Germline V gives CDR1 SEHNR, CDR2 FQNEAQ (reference sequence). The CDR3 spells CASSPRGGLSGYTF. In DNA form, the CDR3 reads TGTGCCAGCAGCCCCCGGGGGGGCCTATCTGGCTACACCTTC. Together with reference TRBV7-9 and TRBJ1-2, the CDR3 gives the full variable domain: DTGVSQNPRHKITKRGQNVTFRCDPISEHNRLYWYRQTLGQGPEFLTYFQNEAQLEKSRLLSDRFSAERPKGSFSTLEIQRTEQGDSAMYLCASSPRGGLSGYTFGSGTRLTVV.

The rearrangement joins TRBV7-9 to TRBJ2-7; 13 bases line up with TRBD2. Germline-derived CDR1 and CDR2 are SEHNR and FQNEAQ (reference sequence). The CDR3 covers 15 residues. Trimming cost V 5 bases and J 4 bases; bases outside gene matches: 5. The DNA of the CDR3 is TGTGCCAGCAGCGCAGGACTAGCGGGAGTATACGAGCAGTACTTC. This translates into CASSAGLAGVYEQYF.

This sequence joins TRBV12-3 or TRBV12-4 and TRBJ2-5; possibly TRBD2 for D (5 bases). The CDR3 extends over 11 amino acids. The V end was cut by 6 bases, the J end by 7 bases, with 9 bases between. In nucleotides, the CDR3 is TGTGCCAGCAGGGCGGGCGGGACCCAGTACTTC. Its protein product is CASRAGGTQYF.